The 7 T cell receptor beta chains listed next were all sequenced from one sample in a study of cytomegalovirus exposure and HLA in healthy donors. The primer mix had 60 Vbeta and 13 Jbeta primers. Clones were sequenced by immunoSEQ multiplex PCR, and TCRdb holds only the in-frame ones, with some missing. The table shows about 130,000 clones, with 81% occurring only once. The sequencing input was PBMCs. All receptors derive from a man in his late teens or twenties in good health and CMV-seronegative.

The J gene is TRBJ1-2, the V gene TRBV5-1; D is perhaps TRBD1 (5 bases). CDR1 SGHRS and CDR2 YFSETQ come from the germline V gene. There are 15 residues in the CDR3. The V end lost 4 bases, the J end lost 5 bases, and 18 bases lay between the germline ends. The DNA of the CDR3 is TGCGCCAGCAGCGGCCAAGGGAGGGGACTTTATGGCTACACCTTC. As protein: CASSGQGRGLYGYTF.

This clone was seen only once. The genes are TRBV7-2 and TRBJ2-5; maybe TRBD1 (6 bases). This CDR3 is 13 amino acids long. Germline loops: CDR1 SGHTA, CDR2 FQGNSA. The V end lost 2 bases, the J end lost 3 bases, and 7 bases lay between the germline ends. The CDR3 protein is CASSLHREETQYF. In DNA form, the CDR3 reads TGTGCCAGCAGCTTACACAGGGAAGAGACCCAGTACTTC.

The chain recombines TRBV5-4 with TRBJ1-1, with TRBD1 as a possible D gene (5 bases). V was trimmed by 1 base and J by 8 bases, leaving 15 bases between them. CDR1 is SGHNT, CDR2 YYREEE, per germline (reference sequence). This CDR3 contains 14 residues. CDR3 nucleotides: TGTGCCAGCAGCTTGCAGAAGGGGAAAGCGGAAGCTTTCTTT. This translates into CASSLQKGKAEAFF. Using reference TRBV5-4 and TRBJ1-1 for the parts outside the CDR3, the full variable domain is ETGVTQSPTHLIKTRGQQVTLRCSSQSGHNTVSWYQQALGQGPQFIFQYYREEENGRGNFPPRFSGLQFPNYSSELNVNALELDDSALYLCASSLQKGKAEAFFGQGTRLTVV.

The CDR3: CASSLRYNEQFF. For the CDR3, the DNA is TGTGCCAGCAGCTTACGGTACAATGAGCAGTTCTTC. The chain is built from TRBV13 and TRBJ2-1; no clear D. CDR1 is PRHDT, CDR2 FYEKMQ, per germline (reference sequence). Trimming removed 2 bases from V and 4 bases from J, with 3 bases in between. The CDR3 is 12 amino acids. The full variable domain, with the rest looked up from reference TRBV13 and TRBJ2-1, is AAGVIQSPRHLIKEKRETATLKCYPIPRHDTVYWYQQGPGQDPQFLISFYEKMQSDKGSIPDRFSAQQFSDYHSELNMSSLELGDSALYFCASSLRYNEQFFGPGTRLTVL.

V usage is TRBV5-1 and J usage is TRBJ2-1, with TRBD2 matching 8 bases. Trimming removed 0 bases from V and 5 bases from J; junction bases left unmatched: 10. Germline V gene data show CDR1 as SGHRS and CDR2 as YFSETQ. The CDR3 totals 17 residues. The CDR3 bases are TGCGCCAGCAGCTTGGGTGGGGTAGCGGGGCCTCACAATGAGCAGTTCTTC. This translates into CASSLGGVAGPHNEQFF.

The rearrangement joins TRBV7-2 to TRBJ1-1; D not resolved. V was pared by 1 base and J by 4 bases, with 13 bases between. CDR1 and CDR2 (germline): SGHTA, FQGNSA. The length of the CDR3 is 15 residues. The DNA of the CDR3 is TGTGCCAGCAGCTTAGATACGGGCGCGGGCACTGAAGCTTTCTTT. Its protein is CASSLDTGAGTEAFF.

The chain links TRBV6-6 to TRBJ2-7; 9 nucleotides line up with TRBD1. Germline V gene data show CDR1 as MNHNY and CDR2 as SVGAGI (reference sequence). This CDR3 has 14 residues. Trimming at V came to 5 bases and at J to 6 bases, leaving 8 bases not matched to a gene. CDR3 nucleotides: TGTGCCAGCAGTCCACCGGGACAGGGTATCGAGCAGTACTTC. Amino acids: CASSPPGQGIEQYF.